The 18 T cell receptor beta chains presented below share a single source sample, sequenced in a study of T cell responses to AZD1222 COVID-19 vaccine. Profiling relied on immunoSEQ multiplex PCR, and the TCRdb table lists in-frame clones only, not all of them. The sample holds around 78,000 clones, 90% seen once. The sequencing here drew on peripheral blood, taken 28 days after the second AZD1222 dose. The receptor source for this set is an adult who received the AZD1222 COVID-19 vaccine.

CDR3 region: CATSRIGVSGANVLTF. CDR3 coding DNA: TGTGCCACCAGCAGGATAGGAGTGTCTGGGGCCAACGTCCTGACTTTC. The gene calls are TRBV15 and TRBJ2-6; D uncertain. V was pared by 3 bases and J by 1 base, with 10 bases between. Germline V gives CDR1 LNHNV, CDR2 YYDKDF (reference sequence). The CDR3 consists of 16 residues.

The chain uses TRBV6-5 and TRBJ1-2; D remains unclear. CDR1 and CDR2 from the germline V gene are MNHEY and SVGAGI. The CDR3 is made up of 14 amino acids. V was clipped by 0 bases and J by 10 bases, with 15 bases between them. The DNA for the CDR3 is TGTGCCAGCAGTTACTCGAAAATTTTCCCTAACTACACCTTC. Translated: CASSYSKIFPNYTF.

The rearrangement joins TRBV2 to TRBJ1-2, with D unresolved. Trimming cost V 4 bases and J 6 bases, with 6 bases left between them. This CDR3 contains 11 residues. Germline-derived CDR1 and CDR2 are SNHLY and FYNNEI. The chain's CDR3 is CASSVADGYTF. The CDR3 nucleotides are TGTGCCAGCAGTGTTGCGGATGGCTACACCTTC. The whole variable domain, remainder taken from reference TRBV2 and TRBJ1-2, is EPEVTQTPSHQVTQMGQEVILRCVPISNHLYFYWYRQILGQKVEFLVSFYNNEISEKSEIFDDQFSVERPDGSNFTLKIRSTKLEDSAMYFCASSVADGYTFGSGTRLTVV.

CDR3 sequence: CASRTSGGGEQYF. DNA for the CDR3: TGTGCCAGCAGGACTAGCGGGGGAGGCGAGCAGTACTTC. J is TRBJ2-7 and V is TRBV28; TRBD2 matches at 12 bases. The V gene's germline CDR1 is MDHEN and CDR2 SYDVKM. V gave up 6 bases and J gave up 6 bases; unmatched junction bases: 3. The CDR3 consists of 13 residues. Supplemented by reference TRBV28 and TRBJ2-7, the full variable domain reads DVKVTQSSRYLVKRTGEKVFLECVQDMDHENMFWYRQDPGLGLRLIYFSYDVKMKEKGDIPEGYSVSREKKERFSLILESASTNQTSMYLCASRTSGGGEQYFGPGTRLTVT.

CDR3 bases: TGTGCCAGCAGCTTAGCTAGGGGGTCTGGCTACACCTTC. This codes for CASSLARGSGYTF. The chain employs TRBV11-2 and TRBJ1-2; D possibly corresponds to TRBD1 (6 bases). CDR3 length: 13 residues. The germline V gene encodes CDR1 SGHAT and CDR2 FQNNGV. The ends were cut back, 1 base at V and 7 bases at J, with 10 bases in the middle.

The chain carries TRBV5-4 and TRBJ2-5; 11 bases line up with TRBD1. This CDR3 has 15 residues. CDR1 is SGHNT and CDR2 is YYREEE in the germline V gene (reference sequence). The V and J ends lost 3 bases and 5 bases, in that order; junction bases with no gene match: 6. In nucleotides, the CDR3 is TGTGCCAGCAGCTCGGGACAGGGGGTAGGGGAGACCCAGTACTTC. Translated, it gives CASSSGQGVGETQYF.

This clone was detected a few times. The CDR3 reads CASSERQGGNQPQHF. In DNA, the CDR3 is TGTGCCAGCAGTGAGCGACAGGGAGGCAATCAGCCCCAGCATTTT. The V and J genes are TRBV6-1 and TRBJ1-5; TRBD1 matches at 7 bases. V shed 3 bases and J 2 bases; nucleotides not matched to a gene: 4. Germline CDR1 MNHNS, CDR2 SASEGT. The CDR3 consists of 15 residues.

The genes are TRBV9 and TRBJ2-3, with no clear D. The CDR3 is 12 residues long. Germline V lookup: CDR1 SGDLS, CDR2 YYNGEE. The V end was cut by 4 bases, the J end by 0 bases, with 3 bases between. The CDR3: CASSYSTDTQYF. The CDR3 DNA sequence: TGTGCCAGCAGCTATAGCACAGATACGCAGTATTTT.

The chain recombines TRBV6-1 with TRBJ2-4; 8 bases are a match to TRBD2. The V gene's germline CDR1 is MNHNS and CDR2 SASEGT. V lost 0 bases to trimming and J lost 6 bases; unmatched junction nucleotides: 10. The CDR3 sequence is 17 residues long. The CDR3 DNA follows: TGTGCCAGCAGTGAAGCACCCAAGGGTAGCGGGGTAAACATTCAGTACTTC. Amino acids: CASSEAPKGSGVNIQYF.

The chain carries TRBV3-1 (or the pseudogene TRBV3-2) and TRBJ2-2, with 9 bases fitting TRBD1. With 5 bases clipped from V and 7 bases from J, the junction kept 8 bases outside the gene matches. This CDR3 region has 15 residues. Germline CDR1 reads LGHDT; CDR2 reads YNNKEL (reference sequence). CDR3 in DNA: TGTGCCAGCAGCATCCCGGGACAGGGAGGCGGGGAGCTGTTTTTT. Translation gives CASSIPGQGGGELFF.

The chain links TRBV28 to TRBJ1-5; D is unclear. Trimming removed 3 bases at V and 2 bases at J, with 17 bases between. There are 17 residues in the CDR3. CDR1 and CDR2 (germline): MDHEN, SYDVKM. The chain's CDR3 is CASSFKNAPEGNQPQHF. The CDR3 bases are TGTGCCAGCAGTTTTAAGAACGCCCCGGAAGGCAATCAGCCCCAGCATTTT.

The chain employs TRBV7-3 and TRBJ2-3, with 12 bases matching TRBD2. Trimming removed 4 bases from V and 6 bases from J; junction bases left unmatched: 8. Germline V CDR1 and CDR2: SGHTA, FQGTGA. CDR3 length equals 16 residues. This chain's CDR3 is CASSSLAGGRADTQYF. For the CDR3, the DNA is TGTGCCAGCAGCTCACTAGCGGGGGGTCGGGCCGATACGCAGTATTTT.

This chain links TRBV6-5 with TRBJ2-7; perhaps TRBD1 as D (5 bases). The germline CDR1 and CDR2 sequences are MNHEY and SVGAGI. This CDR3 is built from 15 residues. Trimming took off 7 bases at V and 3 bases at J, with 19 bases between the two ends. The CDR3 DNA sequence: TGTGCCAGCACCTTAAGCCCGACAGACCTCTACGAGCAGTACTTC. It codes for CASTLSPTDLYEQYF.

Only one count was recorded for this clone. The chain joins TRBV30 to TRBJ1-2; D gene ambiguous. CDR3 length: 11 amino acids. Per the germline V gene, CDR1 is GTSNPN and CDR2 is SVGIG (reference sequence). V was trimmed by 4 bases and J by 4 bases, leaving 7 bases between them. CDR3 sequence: CAWTSGYGYTF. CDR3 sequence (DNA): TGTGCCTGGACAAGCGGCTATGGCTACACCTTC. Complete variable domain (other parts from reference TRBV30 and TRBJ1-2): SQTIHQWPATLVQPVGSPLSLECTVEGTSNPNLYWYRQAAGRGLQLLFYSVGIGQISSEVPQNLSASRPQDRQFILSSKKLLLSDSGFYLCAWTSGYGYTFGSGTRLTVV.

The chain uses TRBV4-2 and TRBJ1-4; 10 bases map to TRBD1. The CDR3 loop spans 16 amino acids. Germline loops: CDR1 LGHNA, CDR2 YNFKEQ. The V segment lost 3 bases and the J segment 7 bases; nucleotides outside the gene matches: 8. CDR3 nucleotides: TGTGCCAGCAGCCACGCACCGGGACAGGGGATTGAAAAACTGTTTTTT. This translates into CASSHAPGQGIEKLFF.

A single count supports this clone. CDR3 nucleotide sequence: TGTGCCAGCAGTTCCCACCGGACAGTGAACACTGAAGCTTTCTTT. Its translation is CASSSHRTVNTEAFF. The chain couples TRBV6-6 to TRBJ1-1; a weak D match, TRBD1 (6 bases). V shed 4 bases and J shed 0 bases, with 12 bases lying between them. The CDR3 sequence is 15 residues long. The germline V gene encodes CDR1 MNHNY and CDR2 SVGAGI (reference sequence).

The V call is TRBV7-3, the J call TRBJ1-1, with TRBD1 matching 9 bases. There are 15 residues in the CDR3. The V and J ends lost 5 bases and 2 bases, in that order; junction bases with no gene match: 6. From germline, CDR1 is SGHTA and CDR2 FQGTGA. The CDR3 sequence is CASSPGTGSNTEAFF. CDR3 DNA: TGTGCCAGCAGCCCAGGGACAGGGTCAAACACTGAAGCTTTCTTT. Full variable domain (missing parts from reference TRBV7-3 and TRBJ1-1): GAGVSQTPSNKVTEKGKYVELRCDPISGHTALYWYRQSLGQGPEFLIYFQGTGAADDSGLPNDRFFAVRPEGSVSTLKIQRTERGDSAVYLCASSPGTGSNTEAFFGQGTRLTVV.

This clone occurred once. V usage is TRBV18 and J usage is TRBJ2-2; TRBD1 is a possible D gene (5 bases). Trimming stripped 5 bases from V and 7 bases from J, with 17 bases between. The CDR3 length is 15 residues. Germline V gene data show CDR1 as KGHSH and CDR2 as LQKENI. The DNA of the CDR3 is TGTGCCAGCTCAACCGCGGCTAGGGGCGGCGGGGAGCTGTTTTTT. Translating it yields CASSTAARGGGELFF.